This T cell receptor (beta chain) was recorded in a study of T cells in localized non-small cell lung cancer. Study-level results: Heterogeneity stays possible, as sequencing covered only one tumor region. Uninvolved adjacent lung, not tumor, had the highest T cell clonality. Median approximately 61 top-100 tumor clones were shared with paired adjacent lung. Longer overall survival was associated with a higher density of T cells in the blood.

This CDR3 spans 15 amino acids. J was trimmed by 5 bases and V by 4 bases; bases with no gene match: 6. The germline V gene encodes CDR1 SGHVS and CDR2 FQNEAQ. Assay used: immunoSEQ multiplex PCR; TCRdb lists only in-frame clones, some missing. Seen here are around 40,000 clones, 70% to 90% observed once, and the top ten hold about 6.5%. As to this clone: Its specificity is not known.

The receptor comes from a man between 35 and 75 years old with stage I lung adenocarcinoma. This rearrangement joins TRBV7-8 to TRBJ1-5; 9 bases are shared with TRBD1. The material sequenced was peripheral blood, taken before any cancer treatment. CDR3 region: CASSSGTGRYQPQHF. The DNA of the CDR3 is TGTGCCAGCAGCTCCGGGACAGGGCGGTATCAGCCCCAGCATTTT.